Listed here are 5 T cell receptor beta chains from one sample, sequenced in a study of T cells after yellow fever vaccination. TCRdb re-called the 5' RACE reads with MiXCR, one entry per CDR3 protein. The data hold some 300,000 distinct CDR3 sequences, with roughly 8.3% observed a single time. Material: PBMCs, obtained approximately 47 days after the first yellow fever vaccination. These receptors originate from a man aged 18 to 30 who received the YFV17D yellow fever vaccine.

This clonotype was counted a few times. This sequence joins TRBV29-1 and TRBJ1-1, with D hard to call. The CDR3 is 15 residues long. The V end lost 4 bases, the J end lost 2 bases, and 17 bases lay between the germline ends. Germline CDR1 SQVTM, CDR2 ANQGSEA. For the CDR3, the DNA is TGCAGCGTTGGCACATCACGGGCGGGAAACACTGAAGCTTTCTTT. It is translated as CSVGTSRAGNTEAFF.

In its sample, this clonotype was seen a few times. This rearrangement joins TRBV4-1 to TRBJ2-1; D uncertain. V lost 3 bases and J 10 bases, leaving 19 bases between the germline ends. The CDR3 covers 15 residues. Germline values: CDR1 MGHRA, CDR2 YSYEKL. The CDR3 loop reads CASSQEKLVFREQFF. The CDR3 region has the DNA TGCGCCAGCAGCCAGGAGAAATTGGTTTTCCGGGAGCAGTTCTTC.

This sequence joins TRBV7-9 and TRBJ1-2; a weak D match, TRBD1 (5 bases). The germline gives CDR1 SEHNR, CDR2 FQNEAQ (reference sequence). This CDR3 has 15 amino acids. Trimming took 5 bases from V and 5 from J, leaving 18 bases between them. The CDR3 loop reads CASSPQGTLRYGYTF. The CDR3 DNA is TGTGCCAGCAGCCCTCAGGGCACCCTTAGATATGGCTACACCTTC.

This rearrangement joins TRBV28 to TRBJ2-3; tentatively, D is TRBD1 (5 bases). CDR1 is MDHEN and CDR2 is SYDVKM in the germline V gene. V was pared by 7 bases and J by 5 bases, with 13 bases between. This CDR3 contains 13 residues. The CDR3, as DNA: TGTGCCAGCACCCAGGCAGGGCAAGATACGCAGTATTTT. It encodes CASTQAGQDTQYF.

The rearrangement uses TRBV15 and TRBJ2-3; perhaps TRBD1 as D (5 bases). Germline V gene data show CDR1 as LNHNV and CDR2 as YYDKDF (reference sequence). V was cut by 0 bases and J by 5 bases, with 6 bases left in between. The CDR3 length is 13 residues. The CDR3 here is CATSREGEDTQYF. The CDR3 nucleotides read TGTGCCACCAGCAGAGAAGGGGAAGATACGCAGTATTTT.